This record covers a single T cell receptor beta chain. The antigen remains unidentified. These data are taken from a study of post-analysis software for immune sequencing data. Overall study: The study covered relapsing-remitting, secondary progressive and progressive-relapsing courses of multiple sclerosis. Study-wide results and caveats: In patients, about five TRBV segments were more frequent than in controls, with TRBV5-6, TRBV5-1 and TRBV20-1 among them. Same-batch preparations were strongly co-clustered by F measure. Normalized Chao1 diversity was significantly lower in multiple sclerosis patients than in controls.

Every TCR beta cDNA library bore unique molecular identifiers. T cells numbering roughly 1 to 11 million yielded cDNA molecules that totaled about 500,000. TCRdb called the PCR reads again in MiXCR, with one record for every CDR3 protein. The data contain around 400,000 distinct CDR3 sequences, around 33% of them singletons. V lost 0 bases, J lost 2 bases, and 12 bases lay in between. Germline V CDR1 and CDR2: LGHNA, YSLEER. CDR3 length equals 16 residues. The origin of this receptor is a girl aged 10 to 17 with multiple sclerosis. Sequenced input: blood. The chain employs TRBV4-3 and TRBJ2-3, with D perhaps being TRBD1 or TRBD2 (5 bases each). The CDR3 here is CASSQEIVGDTDTQYF. As DNA, the CDR3 is TGCGCCAGCAGCCAAGAGATAGTGGGGGACACAGATACGCAGTATTTT.